This entry is about one T cell receptor beta chain. Its antigen is unknown. At one of its ends the junction is not consistent with the germline gene, which may arise from a read error. This specimen comes from a study of T cells in Graves' hyperthyroidism and ophthalmopathy. Germline assignment: CDR1 SGHAT and CDR2 FQNNGV. CDR3 length: 13 amino acids. Study outcomes and limitations: The model made its ophthalmopathy prediction, and onset followed a median about 6.8 months later. Most expanded thyroid clonotypes above 0.001 recurred in blood.

Patients counted as stable if ophthalmopathy did not develop within 18 months. The diagnoses drew upon clinical symptoms, serum thyroxine and TRAb, thyroid ultrasound and orbital computed tomography. Amplified TCR beta CDR3 regions came from RNA transcripts. When the TCR CDR3 underwent first-round RT-PCR, the HTBI primer set was used. One entry per CDR3 protein results from TCRdb running MiXCR on the multiplex PCR reads. The sample records about 690,000 distinct CDR3 sequences, 17% being singletons. The chain is built from TRBV11-2 and TRBJ1-6; 8 nucleotides agree with TRBD1. The clonotype comes from a man aged 50 to 60 with Graves' hyperthyroidism. The sequenced material came from blood. CDR3 amino acids: CAGSADRGLPLHF. DNA for the CDR3: TGTGCCGGCAGCGCCGACAGGGGACTACCCCTCCACTTT.